A single T cell receptor beta chain is shown here with its context. The antigen remains unidentified. Measured with immunoSEQ multiplex PCR; TCRdb has only the in-frame clones, and not every one. The sample has 1.5 million to 2.5 million clones, roughly 95% seen once. Terminally differentiated effector memory CD45RA+ cells were excluded by CCR7 positive selection of CD45RO-negative cells. CDR3 size: 15 residues. The germline V and J ends were trimmed by 1 base and 1 base, with 13 bases remaining between them. Germline-derived CDR1 and CDR2 are GTSNPN and SVGIG (reference sequence). The record originates from a study of shared clonotypes between healthy human individuals. Study overall: A couple of female and a few male donors aged 18 to 49 were enrolled. Study-level points and caveats: The four-donor shared clonotypes exceeded non-shared clonotypes in generation probability, with non-shared ones scoring lower.

Sequencing used naive CD8+ T cells sorted from blood. This chain uses TRBV30 with TRBJ2-5; D remains ambiguous. The TCR was taken from a young man in good health. In DNA form, the CDR3 reads TGTGCCTGGAGTGGTTTAGAAGGGCCCCAAGAGACCCAGTACTTC. Translation gives CAWSGLEGPQETQYF.